This entry lists 32 T cell receptor beta chains sequenced from one sample in a study of T-cell reconstitution after alpha-beta-depleted transplantation in children. Preparation of the TCRbeta library involved a method that used unique molecular identifiers. One entry per CDR3 protein results from TCRdb running MiXCR on the PCR reads. Found here are under 850,000 distinct CDR3 sequences, around 13% of them singletons; the top ten hold 0.79%. The material sequenced was PBMCs, taken before TCRalphabeta/CD19-depleted stem cell transplant. Every receptor here comes from a girl aged 2 to 10 with congenital amegakaryocytic thrombocytopenia, due to receive a stem cell transplant.

This clonotype was seen many times. The chain has TRBV20-1 and TRBJ1-4; 7 nucleotides line up with TRBD1. The trim removed 6 bases at V and 4 bases at J, leaving 11 bases unmatched. The CDR3 consists of 15 residues. Germline V gives CDR1 DFQATT, CDR2 SNEGSKA (reference sequence). This chain's CDR3 is CSAIDSGDSNEKLFF. In nucleotides, the CDR3 is TGCAGTGCCATAGACTCGGGGGACAGTAATGAAAAACTGTTTTTT.

The table lists this clonotype with many counts. This chain links TRBV5-6 with TRBJ1-1, with D tentatively TRBD1 (5 bases). Per the germline V gene, CDR1 is SGHDT and CDR2 is YYEEEE. The CDR3 sequence is 15 residues long. With 2 bases removed from V and 4 bases from J, the gap between germline ends came to 15 bases. CDR3 nucleotides: TGTGCCAGCAGCTTCTTCAGGGTAAAGTTCACTGAAGCTTTCTTT. Translated: CASSFFRVKFTEAFF.

The table lists this clonotype with a few counts. The genes are TRBV29-1 and TRBJ2-7, with D perhaps matching TRBD1 or TRBD2 (6 bases each). This CDR3 contains 11 residues. Germline loops: CDR1 SQVTM, CDR2 ANQGSEA. V was trimmed by 6 bases and J by 5 bases, leaving 11 bases between them. The CDR3 region has the DNA TGCAGCGTGGACTACAGGGACGAGCAGTACTTC. Translation gives CSVDYRDEQYF.

Many counts were recorded for this clonotype. The chain has TRBV20-1 and TRBJ2-7; D may be TRBD1 (5 bases). The CDR3 has 14 amino acids. The ends were cut back, 2 bases at V and 4 bases at J, with 15 bases in the middle. The germline V gene encodes CDR1 DFQATT and CDR2 SNEGSKA (reference sequence). This CDR3 is CSARLSGLEYEQYF. The CDR3 DNA reads as TGCAGTGCTAGACTCTCAGGGCTTGAATACGAGCAGTACTTC.

This clonotype has at least ten counts. This chain connects TRBV11-3 to TRBJ2-1; the match to TRBD2 covers 8 bases. The CDR3 runs to 15 residues. Germline values: CDR1 SGHNT, CDR2 YENEEA. V was clipped by 4 bases and J by 1 base; unmatched bases: 3. In DNA, the CDR3 is TGTGCCAGCAGCTCAGAGCGGGAGTCCTACAATGAGCAGTTCTTC. This gives the protein CASSSERESYNEQFF.

There are a few counts of this clonotype. This chain uses TRBV27 with TRBJ2-4; 9 positions match TRBD1. The germline V gene encodes CDR1 MNHEY and CDR2 SMNVEV (reference sequence). Losses at the gene ends were 5 bases for V and 8 bases for J; bases not matched to a gene: 7. CDR3 length: 14 amino acids. The CDR3 DNA is TGTGCCAGCAGTCCAGGACAGGGGATGGACATTCAGTACTTC. Its protein is CASSPGQGMDIQYF.

This clonotype was picked up many times. The chain links TRBV20-1 to TRBJ2-1, with 9 nucleotides matching TRBD2. The germline V gene encodes CDR1 DFQATT and CDR2 SNEGSKA (reference sequence). CDR3 length equals 13 residues. In DNA form, the CDR3 reads TGCAGCGCCACTAGCGGGTTAATGAATGAGCAGTTCTTC. Translated: CSATSGLMNEQFF.

Concerning this clonotype: A much larger clone differs from this one at a single base, so this may be a read error. The V call is TRBV20-1, the J call TRBJ2-4; D is perhaps TRBD2 (6 bases). The CDR3 covers 14 residues. Per the germline V gene, CDR1 is DFQATT and CDR2 is SNEGSKA (reference sequence). The CDR3 protein is CSASPGVAKNTQYF. The CDR3 bases are TGCAGTGCTAGCCCGGGGGTGGCCAAAAACACTCAGTACTTC.

As concerns this clonotype: At one boundary the junction diverges from the germline segment, which might be a read error. V is TRBV7-6 and J is TRBJ1-4; D is unclear. This CDR3 spans 13 amino acids. Germline V gene data show CDR1 as SGHVS and CDR2 as FNYEAQ. In DNA, the CDR3 is TGTGCCAGCAGCCCGGGGTCAGATGAAAAACTGTCTTTT. This translates into CASSPGSDEKLSF.

At least ten counts were recorded for this clonotype. The chain joins TRBV6-1 to TRBJ2-7; D possibly matches TRBD1 or TRBD2 (6 bases each). Trimming cost V 6 bases and J 4 bases, with 19 bases left between them. The CDR3 has 15 residues. Looked up from germline, CDR1 is MNHNS and CDR2 is SASEGT. The CDR3 region is CASRMTDSGLYEQYF. In nucleotides, the CDR3 is TGTGCCAGCAGGATGACGGACAGCGGGCTTTACGAGCAGTACTTC.

The table lists this clonotype with many counts. V gene TRBV12-3 or TRBV12-4 combines with J gene TRBJ2-1, with D possibly TRBD2 on 5 matching bases. V lost 2 bases and J lost 0, with 11 bases in between. CDR3 length equals 16 residues. DNA for the CDR3: TGTGCCAGCAGTTTAAGAACGGGAATCTCCTACAATGAGCAGTTCTTC. It encodes CASSLRTGISYNEQFF.

This sequence joins TRBV20-1 and TRBJ2-2; 14 positions agree with TRBD2. Unmatched junction bases numbered 14, after V lost 1 base and J lost 7 bases. The V gene's germline CDR1 is DFQATT and CDR2 SNEGSKA (reference sequence). The length of the CDR3 is 19 residues. The CDR3 nucleotides are TGCAGTGCTAGAGTCGATATGACTAGCGGGAGGGCCTATGGCGGGGAGCTGTTTTTT. This encodes CSARVDMTSGRAYGGELFF.

The V gene is TRBV20-1, the J gene TRBJ2-3, with D maybe TRBD1 (6 bases). V shed 5 bases and J shed 4 bases, with 16 bases lying between them. There are 14 residues in the CDR3. Germline CDR1 and CDR2: DFQATT and SNEGSKA (reference sequence). The CDR3 DNA reads TGCAGTGCTCAGGGGATAGCGAGTGCAGATACGCAGTATTTT. This translates into CSAQGIASADTQYF.

This clonotype has at least ten counts. The V gene is TRBV27, the J gene TRBJ1-2, with D tentatively TRBD1 (6 bases). V lost 4 bases and J lost 8, with 11 bases in between. From germline, CDR1 is MNHEY and CDR2 SMNVEV (reference sequence). The CDR3 contains 12 residues. The CDR3 here is CASSSGGEGYTF. The CDR3 nucleotides read TGTGCCAGCAGTTCCGGGGGCGAAGGCTACACCTTC.

There are many counts of this clonotype. This chain links TRBV5-1 with TRBJ2-3; 8 positions match TRBD2. The CDR3 loop spans 15 amino acids. The germline V gene encodes CDR1 SGHRS and CDR2 YFSETQ. V was clipped by 5 bases and J by 8 bases; unmatched bases: 13. The chain's CDR3 is CASRPSSGTSVTQYF. CDR3 coding DNA: TGCGCCAGCAGGCCGAGTAGCGGGACCTCAGTTACGCAGTATTTT.

For this clonotype: One end of the junction does not line up with germline, which may come from a read error. The V gene is TRBV2, the J gene TRBJ2-3, with 10 bases aligning to TRBD2. The CDR3 is 18 residues long. Per germline, CDR1 SNHLY and CDR2 FYNNEI. The CDR3 loop reads CTSSLSLAGASRGDTQYF. CDR3 nucleotides: TGTACCAGCAGTTTATCCCTAGCGGGAGCCTCACGGGGAGATACGCAGTATTTT. Complete variable domain (other parts from reference TRBV2 and TRBJ2-3): EPEVTQTPSHQVTQMGQEVILRCVPISNHLYFYWYRQILGQKVEFLVSFYNNEISEKSEIFDDQFSVERPDGSNFTLKIRSTKLEDSAMYFCTSSLSLAGASRGDTQYFGPGTRLTVL.

This clonotype appeared many times. CDR3 in DNA: TGCAGTGCTAGAGATTGGAAACTGAACTATAATTCACCCCTCCACTTT. Its protein product is CSARDWKLNYNSPLHF. The rearrangement joins TRBV20-1 to TRBJ1-6, with D unresolved. V shed 0 bases and J shed 3 bases, with 12 bases lying between them. This CDR3 contains 16 residues. From germline, CDR1 is DFQATT and CDR2 SNEGSKA (reference sequence).

In its sample, this clonotype was seen many times. This CDR3 is CSASRRTSSYNEQFF. CDR3 DNA: TGCAGTGCTAGCCGTCGGACGAGCTCCTACAATGAGCAGTTCTTC. The chain carries TRBV20-1 and TRBJ2-1; no clear D gene. The CDR3 sequence is 15 residues long. Per germline, CDR1 DFQATT and CDR2 SNEGSKA (reference sequence). Deletions cut 3 bases from V and 0 bases from J, with 12 bases between.

The chain has TRBV30 and TRBJ2-7; D gene uncertain. The CDR3 spans 12 residues. Germline CDR1 reads GTSNPN; CDR2 reads SVGIG (reference sequence). Trimming took 0 bases from V and 3 from J, leaving 6 bases between them. CDR3 bases: TGTGCCTGGAGTGTTGGTTTCTACGAGCAGTACTTC. Translation gives CAWSVGFYEQYF.

The table lists this clonotype with many counts. CDR3 loop: CSANPGQITDTQYF. DNA of the CDR3: TGCAGTGCTAACCCGGGACAGATTACAGATACGCAGTATTTT. The gene calls are TRBV20-1 and TRBJ2-3, with TRBD1 matching over 7 bases. The CDR3 loop spans 14 amino acids. The germline CDR1 and CDR2 sequences are DFQATT and SNEGSKA (reference sequence). V was clipped by 4 bases and J by 3 bases; unmatched bases: 7.

This clonotype has more than one count but fewer than ten. The chain is built from TRBV20-1 and TRBJ1-4; D possibly corresponds to TRBD1 (5 bases). The CDR3 spans 13 residues. V lost 3 bases to trimming and J lost 8 bases, with 13 bases between them. CDR1 DFQATT and CDR2 SNEGSKA come from the germline V gene (reference sequence). As DNA, the CDR3 is TGCAGTGCTAGTCAGCAGGGACGAGAAAAACTGTTTTTT. It specifies CSASQQGREKLFF.

This clonotype was counted at least ten times. At one end, the junction sequence differs from germline, possibly due to a read error. The genes are TRBV5-1 and TRBJ2-5; no reliable D call. Germline-derived CDR1 and CDR2 are SGHRS and YFSETQ. The CDR3 extends over 12 amino acids. The CDR3 region is CASSPSQETQYF. The DNA for the CDR3 is TGTGCCAGCTCTCCCTCACAAGAGACCCAGTACTTC.

The gene calls are TRBV7-8 and TRBJ2-3; TRBD2 is a possible D gene (5 bases). This CDR3 is 16 amino acids long. Germline CDR1 and CDR2: SGHVS and FQNEAQ. Trimming stripped 4 bases from V and 2 bases from J, with 16 bases between. This CDR3 reads CASSSALLGSTDTQYF. The CDR3 coding sequence is TGTGCCAGCAGCTCCGCCCTACTAGGCTCCACAGATACGCAGTATTTT.

In this sample, this clonotype turned up many times. V usage is TRBV20-1 and J usage is TRBJ2-3; 11 positions agree with TRBD2. The V gene's germline CDR1 is DFQATT and CDR2 SNEGSKA (reference sequence). The ends lost 6 bases at V and 7 bases at J; junction bases unmatched: 12. CDR3 length: 15 amino acids. The chain's CDR3 is CSAAEASGGHHTQYF. The CDR3 bases are TGCAGTGCCGCCGAGGCTAGCGGGGGGCACCATACGCAGTATTTT.

This clonotype was seen ten or more times. The rearrangement links TRBV29-1 to TRBJ2-1; no definite D call. Germline CDR1 SQVTM, CDR2 ANQGSEA. V was shortened by 1 base and J by 8 bases, with 3 bases between the two germline ends. The CDR3 is made up of 10 amino acids. The DNA for the CDR3 is TGCAGCGTTGAAGGGTATGAGCAGTTCTTC. Translating it yields CSVEGYEQFF.

This clonotype came up a few times. This chain links TRBV4-1 with TRBJ2-2, with 13 bases aligning to TRBD2. With V trimmed by 3 bases and J by 1 base, 11 bases remained unmatched. Germline values: CDR1 MGHRA, CDR2 YSYEKL. The CDR3 is 20 amino acids. CDR3 sequence (DNA): TGCGCCAGCAGCCACTACTCGTCACTAGCGGGAGGGAAGAACACCGGGGAGCTGTTTTTT. The encoded protein is CASSHYSSLAGGKNTGELFF.

This clonotype was recorded many times. The V gene is TRBV20-1, the J gene TRBJ2-1, with TRBD2 identical over 12 bases. In germline, CDR1 is DFQATT, CDR2 SNEGSKA (reference sequence). This CDR3 contains 15 residues. Trimming removed 5 bases from V and 8 bases from J; junction bases left unmatched: 10. CDR3 region: CSAYLPTSGSYEQFF. In DNA form, the CDR3 reads TGCAGTGCTTACCTTCCGACTAGCGGGAGTTATGAGCAGTTCTTC.

The chain links TRBV6-5 to TRBJ1-1; D perhaps matches TRBD1 (5 bases). This CDR3 has 16 residues. V lost 1 base to trimming and J lost 4 bases, with 16 bases between them. Germline CDR1 and CDR2: MNHEY and SVGAGI. The CDR3 coding sequence is TGTGCCAGCAGTTACTGGGACGGGGCTGGGGGCACTGAAGCTTTCTTT. Its translation: CASSYWDGAGGTEAFF.

This clonotype was found many times. The chain combines TRBV5-1 with TRBJ2-1, with a possible D match to TRBD2 (5 bases). The germline V gene encodes CDR1 SGHRS and CDR2 YFSETQ. The CDR3 contains 16 residues. Trimming shortened V by 0 bases and J by 0 bases, and 10 bases separated the two germline ends. The DNA for the CDR3 is TGCGCCAGCAGCTTGGATGGCGGGCCCTCCTACAATGAGCAGTTCTTC. This encodes CASSLDGGPSYNEQFF.

This clonotype was counted many times. The junction departs from the called germline gene at one end, perhaps through a read error. This chain uses TRBV7-9 with TRBJ1-1; the D is unclear. Germline CDR1 and CDR2: SEHNR and FQNEAQ (reference sequence). The CDR3 extends over 11 amino acids. The chain's CDR3 is CASSLASTKYF. CDR3 nucleotides: TGTGCCAGCAGCCTAGCCTCGACCAAATACTTT.

This clonotype showed up many times. V usage is TRBV29-1 and J usage is TRBJ2-1, with 9 positions matching TRBD1. The V segment lost 7 bases and the J segment 2 bases; nucleotides outside the gene matches: 6. The CDR3 consists of 14 residues. In germline, CDR1 is SQVTM, CDR2 ANQGSEA. The CDR3 sequence: CSGTGQGTYNEQFF. The CDR3 coding sequence is TGCAGCGGGACGGGACAGGGAACCTACAATGAGCAGTTCTTC.

This clonotype was detected a few times. This sequence joins TRBV6-6 and TRBJ1-4; D remains unclear. V was shortened by 2 bases and J by 8 bases, with 6 bases between the two germline ends. Germline-derived CDR1 and CDR2 are MNHNY and SVGAGI (reference sequence). The CDR3 extends over 12 amino acids. The CDR3, as DNA: TGTGCCAGCAGTTACGGCAGGGAAAAACTGTTTTTT. It specifies CASSYGREKLFF.